Given below is one TCR beta chain in context. Some clones are missing from TCRdb's copy, which holds only in-frame ones; the method was immunoSEQ multiplex PCR. The sample contains around 700,000 clones, approximately 75% of which appear only once. This CDR3 spans 14 amino acids. Looked up from germline, CDR1 is MGHRA and CDR2 is YSYEKL. The V gene end was trimmed by 7 bases and the J gene end by 8 bases; junction bases not matched to a gene: 8. The source of the sample is a study of shared clonotypes between healthy human individuals. Sequenced material: memory CD4+ T cells sorted from blood. The subset here: CD45RA-negative fraction. V and J are TRBV4-1 and TRBJ1-4, with 9 bases identical to TRBD1. The TCR originated in a young woman in good health. The CDR3 protein is CASMKQGAVEKLFF. In DNA, the CDR3 is TGCGCCAGCATGAAACAGGGGGCCGTCGAAAAACTGTTTTTT.